Presented here are 25 T cell receptor beta chains from one specimen sequenced in a study of TIL therapy for anti-PD-1-resistant metastatic lung cancer. This was the immunoSEQ v3 assay. Assay used: immunoSEQ multiplex PCR; TCRdb lists only in-frame clones, some missing. The data show 50,000 to 70,000 clones, around 68% seen once. Time point denoted: pre-treatment sample, taken before nivolumab and TIL therapy. Sequencing was performed on blood, taken at baseline. The receptors were sampled from a person between 25 and 80 years old with non-small cell lung cancer.

The V and J genes are TRBV11-3 and TRBJ2-7, with 10 nucleotides matching TRBD2. The V and J ends lost 5 bases and 3 bases, in that order; junction bases with no gene match: 7. Germline assignment: CDR1 SGHNT and CDR2 YENEEA. The CDR3 is made up of 15 amino acids. In DNA form, the CDR3 reads TGTGCCAGCAGCCCCCGGACTAGCGGAAACTACGAGCAGTACTTC. It specifies CASSPRTSGNYEQYF.

V gene TRBV25-1 combines with J gene TRBJ2-7; maybe TRBD1 (6 bases). The CDR3 length is 13 residues. V dropped 6 bases and J dropped 5 bases, with 14 bases sitting between them. Germline-derived CDR1 and CDR2 are MGHDK and SYGVNS. CDR3 in amino acids: CASRRTGTNEQYF. CDR3 nucleotides: TGTGCCAGCAGAAGGACGGGGACAAACGAGCAGTACTTC.

This clone turned up a few times. The chain combines TRBV5-6 with TRBJ2-7; TRBD1 matches 8 bases. The ends lost 0 bases at V and 3 bases at J; junction bases unmatched: 5. The germline CDR1 and CDR2 sequences are SGHDT and YYEEEE. The CDR3 extends over 15 amino acids. The CDR3 coding sequence is TGTGCCAGCAGCTTGGAGGTGACAGGGGACTACGAGCAGTACTTC. As protein: CASSLEVTGDYEQYF.

CDR3 nucleotides: TGCAGCGTTCGGACTAGCGGGAGAGGTGGCACCGGGGAGCTGTTTTTT. It translates to CSVRTSGRGGTGELFF. The V call is TRBV29-1, the J call TRBJ2-2, with 13 bases lining up with TRBD2. The length of the CDR3 is 16 residues. After removal of 5 bases from V and 4 bases from J, the junction contained 7 bases not matched to a gene. Germline V lookup: CDR1 SQVTM, CDR2 ANQGSEA.

V and J are TRBV7-9 and TRBJ2-1; tentative D call: TRBD2 (6 bases). The CDR3 runs 12 residues. Trimming stripped 11 bases from V and 6 bases from J, with 14 bases between. Per the germline V gene, CDR1 is SEHNR and CDR2 is FQNEAQ (reference sequence). Here the CDR3 reads CAVRGKANEQFF. The CDR3 coding sequence is TGTGCCGTCCGGGGGAAGGCCAATGAGCAGTTCTTC. The variable domain in full, completed from reference TRBV7-9 and TRBJ2-1, reads DTGVSQNPRHKITKRGQNVTFRCDPISEHNRLYWYRQTLGQGPEFLTYFQNEAQLEKSRLLSDRFSAERPKGSFSTLEIQRTEQGDSAMYLCAVRGKANEQFFGPGTRLTVL.

V gene TRBV6-5 combines with J gene TRBJ2-1, with D unresolved. The CDR3 is made up of 13 amino acids. V lost 8 bases and J 0 bases, leaving 8 bases between the germline ends. CDR1 MNHEY and CDR2 SVGAGI come from the germline V gene. CDR3 in amino acids: CASFASSYNEQFF. DNA of the CDR3: TGTGCCAGCTTCGCGAGCTCCTACAATGAGCAGTTCTTC.

The chain uses TRBV28 and TRBJ2-1; D is uncertain. CDR1 MDHEN and CDR2 SYDVKM come from the germline V gene. The CDR3 runs 17 residues. Trimming took off 4 bases at V and 0 bases at J, with 16 bases between the two ends. CDR3 DNA: TGTGCCAGCAGTTCCCAGTGGGGATTAAGCTCCTACAATGAGCAGTTCTTC. Its protein product is CASSSQWGLSSYNEQFF.

This clone turned up a few times. The V call is TRBV2, the J call TRBJ1-5; TRBD1 is a possible D gene (5 bases). Germline V CDR1 and CDR2: SNHLY, FYNNEI. CDR3 length: 13 amino acids. The germline V and J ends were trimmed by 7 bases and 6 bases, with 13 bases remaining between them. The CDR3 loop reads CASTPRGGQPQHF. As DNA, the CDR3 is TGTGCCAGCACCCCCCGGGGGGGTCAGCCCCAGCATTTT.

CDR3 loop: CASSSPTGELFF. CDR3 DNA sequence: TGTGCCAGCAGCTCCCCCACCGGGGAGCTGTTTTTT. The chain recombines TRBV11-3 with TRBJ2-2; D not certain. The CDR3 loop spans 12 amino acids. Per germline, CDR1 SGHNT and CDR2 YENEEA. Between the trimmed V and J ends, which lost 4 bases and 4 bases, there was a span of 4 bases. Together with reference TRBV11-3 and TRBJ2-2, the CDR3 gives the full variable domain: EAGVVQSPRYKIIEKKQPVAFWCNPISGHNTLYWYLQNLGQGPELLIRYENEEAVDDSQLPKDRFSAERLKGVDSTLKIQPAELGDSAVYLCASSSPTGELFFGEGSRLTVL.

This clone was counted a few times. CDR3 DNA: TGTGCCAGTAGTATAGGAGGAAGCGGTCAGCCCCAGCATTTT. Its translation: CASSIGGSGQPQHF. The chain joins TRBV19 to TRBJ1-5, with D unclear. From germline, CDR1 is LNHDA and CDR2 SQIVND (reference sequence). V was trimmed by 1 base and J by 6 bases, leaving 10 bases between them. This CDR3 spans 14 amino acids.

V is TRBV5-5 and J is TRBJ1-4; 8 positions match TRBD1. Germline V gives CDR1 SGHKS, CDR2 YYEKEE (reference sequence). V shed 4 bases and J 6 bases; nucleotides not matched to a gene: 8. There are 15 residues in the CDR3. CDR3 in DNA: TGTGCCAGCAGCAGAGCAGGGGGCGCGGATGAAAAACTGTTTTTT. Its protein product is CASSRAGGADEKLFF.

This clone has only a few counts. The V gene is TRBV4-1, the J gene TRBJ1-6; perhaps TRBD1 as D (5 bases). CDR1 is MGHRA, CDR2 YSYEKL, per germline. V dropped 3 bases and J dropped 7 bases, with 13 bases sitting between them. The length of the CDR3 is 15 residues. The CDR3 sequence is CASSQARGRNSPLHF. The CDR3 DNA sequence: TGCGCCAGCAGCCAGGCTAGGGGAAGGAATTCACCCCTCCACTTT.

The gene calls are TRBV30 and TRBJ2-1, with D possibly being TRBD2 (6 bases). This CDR3 contains 15 residues. Germline V CDR1 and CDR2: GTSNPN, SVGIG (reference sequence). Between the trimmed V and J ends, which lost 1 base and 1 base, there was a span of 11 bases. CDR3 sequence: CAWSDLRGSYNEQFF. For the CDR3, the DNA is TGTGCCTGGAGTGATCTCCGGGGGTCCTACAATGAGCAGTTCTTC.

The CDR3 here is CASSVARVDTGELFF. The CDR3 DNA is TGCGCCAGCAGCGTGGCCAGGGTAGACACCGGGGAGCTGTTTTTT. This chain joins TRBV5-1 and TRBJ2-2, with a possible D match to TRBD1 (5 bases). CDR1 is SGHRS, CDR2 YFSETQ, per germline. V gave up 4 bases and J gave up 3 bases, with 13 bases separating them. CDR3 size: 15 residues.

The chain carries TRBV7-3 and TRBJ1-3; D not certain. Trimming removed 8 bases from V and 0 bases from J, with 17 bases in between. This CDR3 comprises 16 residues. CDR1 and CDR2 (germline): SGHTA, FQGTGA. CDR3 DNA: TGTGCCAGCTCTCGGGAAGGCCCTAGCTCTGGAAACACCATATATTTT. Its translation is CASSREGPSSGNTIYF.

This clone has ten or more counts. This sequence joins TRBV2 and TRBJ1-1, with a weak D call TRBD1 (6 bases). Trimming removed 6 bases at V and 0 bases at J, with 14 bases between. This CDR3 has 15 amino acids. CDR1 and CDR2 from the germline V gene are SNHLY and FYNNEI. The CDR3 here is CASRTTQGLNTEAFF. The CDR3 DNA sequence: TGTGCCAGCAGGACTACACAGGGCCTGAACACTGAAGCTTTCTTT.

The genes are TRBV6-6 and TRBJ1-5; D is undetermined. V lost 4 bases, J lost 9 bases, and 7 bases lay in between. This CDR3 has 11 residues. Per germline, CDR1 MNHNY and CDR2 SVGAGI (reference sequence). DNA for the CDR3: TGTGCCAGCAGTTTTGGTGGGCCCCAGCATTTT. This encodes CASSFGGPQHF.

V gene TRBV6-5 combines with J gene TRBJ2-1; tentative D call: TRBD2 (6 bases). V was shortened by 7 bases and J by 5 bases, with 9 bases between the two germline ends. The CDR3 is 12 residues long. Germline V gives CDR1 MNHEY, CDR2 SVGAGI. The CDR3 nucleotides are TGTGCCAGCATCACTAGCAACAATGAGCAGTTCTTC. Encoded protein: CASITSNNEQFF.

The V gene is TRBV7-9, the J gene TRBJ1-5; 8 nucleotides agree with TRBD1. Germline loops: CDR1 SEHNR, CDR2 FQNEAQ (reference sequence). The CDR3 totals 15 residues. After removal of 5 bases from V and 2 bases from J, the junction contained 5 bases not matched to a gene. The CDR3 sequence is CASSPTGEGNQPQHF. Here the CDR3 DNA reads TGTGCCAGCAGCCCGACAGGGGAGGGCAATCAGCCCCAGCATTTT.

V is TRBV7-2 and J is TRBJ2-5; 11 nucleotides align to TRBD1. Trimming at V came to 2 bases and at J to 0 bases, leaving 8 bases not matched to a gene. The CDR3 is made up of 18 amino acids. From germline, CDR1 is SGHTA and CDR2 FQGNSA. The CDR3 DNA is TGTGCCAGCAGCTTAAAGTCCGGGACAGGGGGACACCAAGAGACCCAGTACTTC. This codes for CASSLKSGTGGHQETQYF. The whole variable domain, filled in from reference TRBV7-2 and TRBJ2-5, reads GAGVSQSPSNKVTEKGKDVELRCDPISGHTALYWYRQSLGQGLEFLIYFQGNSAPDKSGLPSDRFSAERTGGSVSTLTIQRTQQEDSAVYLCASSLKSGTGGHQETQYFGPGTRLLVL.

This clone was detected only a few times. The chain joins TRBV15 to TRBJ1-5; D gene uncertain. The CDR3 length is 14 residues. Looked up from germline, CDR1 is LNHNV and CDR2 is YYDKDF (reference sequence). The ends were cut back, 0 bases at V and 1 base at J, with 4 bases in the middle. The CDR3 sequence: CATSRDRSNQPQHF. CDR3 DNA: TGTGCCACCAGCAGAGACAGGAGCAATCAGCCCCAGCATTTT.

J is TRBJ1-4 and V is TRBV4-1; D call uncertain. V gave up 0 bases and J gave up 0 bases, with 8 bases separating them. This CDR3 contains 16 residues. Germline V lookup: CDR1 MGHRA, CDR2 YSYEKL. The CDR3 here is CASSQDNRSTNEKLFF. The CDR3 nucleotides are TGCGCCAGCAGCCAAGATAACAGATCAACTAATGAAAAACTGTTTTTT.

The rearrangement joins TRBV5-1 to TRBJ2-5; 10 bases are a match to TRBD1. With 0 bases clipped from V and 0 bases from J, the junction kept 2 bases outside the gene matches. This CDR3 region has 16 residues. Germline CDR1 and CDR2: SGHRS and YFSETQ. Written as DNA, the CDR3 is TGCGCCAGCAGCTTGGGGACAGGGGGGGACCAAGAGACCCAGTACTTC. Translated: CASSLGTGGDQETQYF.

The genes are TRBV5-6 and TRBJ1-5; D unclear. Trimming stripped 1 base from V and 4 bases from J, with 9 bases between. The germline V gene has CDR1 SGHDT and CDR2 YYEEEE. There are 14 residues in the CDR3. For the CDR3, the DNA is TGTGCCAGCAGCTTGTTAGGTGGAAATCAGCCCCAGCATTTT. Residues: CASSLLGGNQPQHF. The full variable domain, with the rest looked up from reference TRBV5-6 and TRBJ1-5, is DAGVTQSPTHLIKTRGQQVTLRCSPKSGHDTVSWYQQALGQGPQFIFQYYEEEERQRGNFPDRFSGHQFPNYSSELNVNALLLGDSALYLCASSLLGGNQPQHFGDGTRLSIL.

This clone was recorded once. The gene calls are TRBV2 and TRBJ1-3; no reliable D call. The CDR3 has 14 amino acids. Germline CDR1 reads SNHLY; CDR2 reads FYNNEI. Trimming took off 2 bases at V and 2 bases at J, with 7 bases between the two ends. The CDR3 here is CASSEQGTGNTIYF. CDR3 DNA: TGTGCCAGCAGTGAACAAGGGACTGGAAACACCATATATTTT.